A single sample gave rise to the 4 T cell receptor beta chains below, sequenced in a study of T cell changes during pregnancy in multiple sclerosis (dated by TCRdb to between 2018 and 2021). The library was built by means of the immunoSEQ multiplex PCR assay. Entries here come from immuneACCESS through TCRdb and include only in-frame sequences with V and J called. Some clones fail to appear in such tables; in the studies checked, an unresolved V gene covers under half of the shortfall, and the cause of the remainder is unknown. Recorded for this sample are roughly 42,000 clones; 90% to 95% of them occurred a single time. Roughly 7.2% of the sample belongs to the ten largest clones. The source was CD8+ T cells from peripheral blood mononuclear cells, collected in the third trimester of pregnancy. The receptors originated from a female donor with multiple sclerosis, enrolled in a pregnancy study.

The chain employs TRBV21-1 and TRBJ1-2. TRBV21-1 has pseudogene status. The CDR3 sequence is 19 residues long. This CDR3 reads CASSKARGTEPGGCYGYTF. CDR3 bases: TGTGCCAGCAGCAAAGCGCGAGGGACGGAACCCGGGGGGTGCTATGGCTACACCTTC.

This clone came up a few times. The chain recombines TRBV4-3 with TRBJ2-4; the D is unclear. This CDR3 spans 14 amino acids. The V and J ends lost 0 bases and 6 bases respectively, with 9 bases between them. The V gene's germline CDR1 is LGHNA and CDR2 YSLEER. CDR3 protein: CASSQDHEINIQYF. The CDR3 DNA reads TGCGCCAGCAGCCAAGATCACGAGATAAACATTCAGTACTTC.

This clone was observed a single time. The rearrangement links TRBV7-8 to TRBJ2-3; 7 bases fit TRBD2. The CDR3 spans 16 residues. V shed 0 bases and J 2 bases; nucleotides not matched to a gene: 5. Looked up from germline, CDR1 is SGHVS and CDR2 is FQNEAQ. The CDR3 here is CASSLAQRGPTDTQYF. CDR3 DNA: TGTGCCAGCAGCTTAGCCCAGCGGGGACCCACAGATACGCAGTATTTT.

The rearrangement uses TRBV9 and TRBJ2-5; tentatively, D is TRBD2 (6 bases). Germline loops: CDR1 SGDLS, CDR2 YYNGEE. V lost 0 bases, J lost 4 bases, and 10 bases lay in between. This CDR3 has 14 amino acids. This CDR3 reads CASSVDGEVETQYF. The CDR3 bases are TGTGCCAGCAGCGTAGACGGGGAGGTAGAGACCCAGTACTTC.